One T cell receptor beta chain is described in this entry. Its antigen is unidentified. This sample is part of a study of T cell responses to AZD1222 COVID-19 vaccine. Study observations and caveats: After two AZD1222 doses, spike-specific TCR breadth and depth rose versus day 0.

TCRdb keeps only in-frame clones here, not all; method: immunoSEQ multiplex PCR. The repertoire consists of 90,000 to 150,000 clones, with approximately 88% occurring once and the leading ten covering approximately 5%. V shed 5 bases and J 4 bases; nucleotides not matched to a gene: 3. The CDR3 length is 13 residues. Germline assignment: CDR1 SGHTA and CDR2 FQGTGA. This TCR was sampled from an adult in good health. The V call is TRBV7-3, the J call TRBJ1-1; 8 bases line up with TRBD1. Source: peripheral blood, taken on day 0 of AZD1222 vaccination. The CDR3 region is CASSQDRVTEAFF. In nucleotides, the CDR3 is TGTGCCAGCAGCCAGGACAGGGTCACTGAAGCTTTCTTT. The variable domain in full, completed from reference TRBV7-3 and TRBJ1-1, reads GAGVSQTPSNKVTEKGKYVELRCDPISGHTALYWYRQSLGQGPEFLIYFQGTGAADDSGLPNDRFFAVRPEGSVSTLKIQRTERGDSAVYLCASSQDRVTEAFFGQGTRLTVV.